Described below is a single T cell receptor beta chain sequence and its context. The sample is drawn from a study of blood T cell repertoires in COVID-19. Study overall: Acute-phase and convalescent COVID-19 samples originated in the United States, Italy and Spain. PBMCs, B-cell-depleted T cells, or T cells provided the cDNA or gDNA that made up the material.

Cohort 3 recovered donors had two negative PCRs, clearance, or symptom resolution. This CDR3 contains 14 residues. Germline V CDR1 and CDR2: SEHNR, FQNEAQ (reference sequence). Trimming removed 5 bases from V and 3 bases from J, with 11 bases in between. Authors' analysis steps: Amplification of reference gene primers provided the estimated nucleated cell counts. Assay: immunoSEQ multiplex PCR; the TCRdb copy retains only in-frame clones and omits some. The DNA was the basis for D and trimming; V, J and clone size are from that table. The sample yields approximately 200,000 clones, approximately 80% seen once.

Sequencing input: PBMCs or T cells enriched from blood (not recorded which). This sequence joins TRBV7-9 and TRBJ1-5, with TRBD1 as a possible D gene (5 bases). The source is a man between 60 and 75 years old who had recovered from COVID-19. CDR3 loop: CASSLGGLNQPQHF. The CDR3 nucleotides are TGTGCCAGCAGCCTGGGGGGACTCAATCAGCCCCAGCATTTT.